This TCR beta chain was documented in a study of Graves' ophthalmopathy and Graves' hyperthyroidism. Study as a whole: Peripheral blood collection took place at initial diagnosis, before any treatment. Points from the study as a whole: In blood, most expanded thyroid clonotypes above 0.001 frequency were also detected. As the model predicted ophthalmopathy progression, it achieved a sensitivity of roughly 69% and a specificity of around 73%.

This clonotype has a handful of counts. Its antigen remains unidentified. The study amplified TCR beta CDR3 regions using RNA transcripts. HTBI primers were employed in first-round RT-PCR, then a second-round multiplex PCR followed. One entry per CDR3 protein, called by TCRdb with MiXCR from the multiplex PCR reads. The sample has hundreds of thousands of distinct CDR3 sequences; around a fifth are singletons. By definition, stable hyperthyroidism involved no ophthalmopathy within 18 months of follow-up. The sequenced sample was peripheral blood. This TCR was sampled from a woman aged 18-35 years with stable Graves' hyperthyroidism. Some clones in this sample may be carry-over from other donors' samples.

The CDR3 protein is CAWSVSGAEAFF. CDR3 in DNA: TGTGCCTGGAGTGTGTCAGGGGCTGAAGCTTTCTTT. The J gene is TRBJ1-1, the V gene TRBV30; D might be TRBD1 (6 bases). The CDR3 totals 12 residues. Trimming stripped 0 bases from V and 6 bases from J, with 8 bases between. CDR1 is GTSNPN and CDR2 is SVGIG in the germline V gene (reference sequence).